This T cell receptor beta chain stems from a study of blood T cells in healthy people across ages. The second PCR ran about 6 to 12 cycles with a sample-barcoded 5' primer and J-beta primers. MiXCR was run by TCRdb on the 5' RACE reads, yielding one entry per CDR3 protein. The sample contains approximately 730,000 distinct CDR3 sequences, around 46% of which appear only once. Germline V lookup: CDR1 SGHDT, CDR2 YYEEEE. Trimming stripped 3 bases from V and 5 bases from J, with 8 bases between. CDR3 length equals 12 residues. Specimen: blood. The chain is built from TRBV5-6 and TRBJ1-2, with D hard to call. The TCR sequence derives from an older woman in good health. CDR3 sequence (DNA): TGTGCCAGCAGCTCTGGCCGATATGGCTACACCTTC. This gives the protein CASSSGRYGYTF.